The source of this T cell receptor beta chain is a study of tumor-infiltrating lymphocytes in primary liver carcinoma. For the study at large: There were roughly 3.5 to 7.5 million productive TCRbeta reads per sample, a yield similar across tissue types.

RNA and DNA were co-extracted from about 19-30 mg of unsorted bulk tissue. Patients were chronically HBV-infected and treatment-naive. Overall study results and limits: Tumor top-250-clone fractions significantly exceeded those of blood (p = 0.039).

This clonotype is medium-sized by share. Its specificity is unknown. From around 530 ng of total RNA, TCR beta-specific cDNA was reverse-transcribed using a constant-region primer. Three-round nested multiplex PCR performed with slightly modified ARM-PCR produced the TCR beta libraries. TCRdb independently ran MiXCR on the multiplex PCR reads; one entry per CDR3 protein. The table has 40,000 to 55,000 distinct CDR3 sequences, over 65% seen once. Material: liver tumor tissue from sampling region 5. Subset: tumor region T5, tumor centre. This clonotype originated in a man in his forties or fifties with primary liver carcinoma and hepatitis B virus infection.

As DNA, the CDR3 is TGCGCCAGCAGCCAAGAAATTCGGGACCTCGAGCAGTACTTC. Translated, it gives CASSQEIRDLEQYF. The chain combines TRBV4-1 with TRBJ2-7, with D tentatively TRBD1 or TRBD2 (5 bases each). Trimming pared 0 bases from V and 6 bases from J, leaving 12 bases between. The CDR3 extends over 14 amino acids. Looked up from germline, CDR1 is MGHRA and CDR2 is YSYEKL.